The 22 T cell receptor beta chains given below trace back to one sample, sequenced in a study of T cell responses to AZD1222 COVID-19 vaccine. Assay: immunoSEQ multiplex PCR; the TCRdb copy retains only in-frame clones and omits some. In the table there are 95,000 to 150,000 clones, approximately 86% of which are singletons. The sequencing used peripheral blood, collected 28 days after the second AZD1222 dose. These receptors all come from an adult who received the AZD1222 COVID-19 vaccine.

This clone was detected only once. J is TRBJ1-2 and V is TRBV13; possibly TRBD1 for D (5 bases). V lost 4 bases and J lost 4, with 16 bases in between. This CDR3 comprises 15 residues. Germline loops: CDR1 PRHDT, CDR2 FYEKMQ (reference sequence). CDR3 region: CASSSPQEWIYGYTF. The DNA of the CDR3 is TGTGCCAGCAGCTCCCCACAGGAGTGGATCTATGGCTACACCTTC.

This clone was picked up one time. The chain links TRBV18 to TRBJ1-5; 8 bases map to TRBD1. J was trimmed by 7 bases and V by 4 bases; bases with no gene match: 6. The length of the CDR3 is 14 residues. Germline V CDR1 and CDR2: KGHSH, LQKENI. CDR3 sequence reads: CASSLDQGAQPQHF. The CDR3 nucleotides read TGTGCCAGCTCACTGGACCAGGGGGCCCAGCCCCAGCATTTT.

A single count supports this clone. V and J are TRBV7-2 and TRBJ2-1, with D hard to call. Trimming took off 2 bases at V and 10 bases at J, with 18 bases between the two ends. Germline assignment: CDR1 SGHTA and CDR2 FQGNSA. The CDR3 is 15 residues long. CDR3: CASSLRPPDFGEQFF. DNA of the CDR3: TGTGCCAGCAGCTTAAGGCCCCCCGATTTCGGGGAGCAGTTCTTC.

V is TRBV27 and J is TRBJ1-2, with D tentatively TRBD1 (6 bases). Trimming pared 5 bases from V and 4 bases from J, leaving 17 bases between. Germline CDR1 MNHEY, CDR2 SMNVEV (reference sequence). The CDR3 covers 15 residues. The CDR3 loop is CASSPQGGSRYGYTF. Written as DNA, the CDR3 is TGTGCCAGCAGTCCACAAGGGGGGTCCCGCTATGGCTACACCTTC.

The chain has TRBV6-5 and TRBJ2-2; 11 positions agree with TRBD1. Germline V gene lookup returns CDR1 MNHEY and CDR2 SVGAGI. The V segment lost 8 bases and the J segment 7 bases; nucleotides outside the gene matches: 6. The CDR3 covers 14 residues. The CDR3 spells CASSDRGLGGELFF. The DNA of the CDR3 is TGTGCCAGCTCGGACAGGGGGCTCGGCGGGGAGCTGTTTTTT.

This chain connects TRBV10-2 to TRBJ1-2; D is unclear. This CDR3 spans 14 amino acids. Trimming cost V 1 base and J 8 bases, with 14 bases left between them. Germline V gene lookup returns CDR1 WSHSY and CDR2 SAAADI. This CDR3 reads CASSELRRAEGYTF. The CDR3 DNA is TGCGCCAGCAGTGAGTTGAGACGGGCGGAGGGCTACACCTTC.

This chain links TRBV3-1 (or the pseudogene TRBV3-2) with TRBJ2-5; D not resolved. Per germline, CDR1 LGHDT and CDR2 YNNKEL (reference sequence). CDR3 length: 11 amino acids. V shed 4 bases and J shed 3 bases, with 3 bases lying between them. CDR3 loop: CASSLKETQYF. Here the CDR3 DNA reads TGTGCCAGCAGCCTAAAAGAGACCCAGTACTTC.

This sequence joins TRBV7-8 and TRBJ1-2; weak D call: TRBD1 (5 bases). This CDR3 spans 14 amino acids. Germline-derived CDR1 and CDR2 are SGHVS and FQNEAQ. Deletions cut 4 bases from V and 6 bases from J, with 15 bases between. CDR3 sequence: CASSSFEGMDGYTF. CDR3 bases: TGTGCCAGCAGCTCATTCGAGGGGATGGATGGCTACACCTTC.

For the CDR3, the DNA is TGTGCCTGGGGACAGATTCTTAACTATGGCTACACCTTC. Translated: CAWGQILNYGYTF. V and J are TRBV30 and TRBJ1-2, with D possibly TRBD1 on 6 matching bases. The germline CDR1 and CDR2 sequences are GTSNPN and SVGIG (reference sequence). CDR3 size: 13 residues. Trimming shortened V by 5 bases and J by 1 base, and 11 bases separated the two germline ends.

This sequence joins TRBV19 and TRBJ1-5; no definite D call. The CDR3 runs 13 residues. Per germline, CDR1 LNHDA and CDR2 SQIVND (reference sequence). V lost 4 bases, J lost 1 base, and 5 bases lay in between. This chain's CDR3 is CASSTQSNQPQHF. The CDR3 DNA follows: TGTGCCAGTAGTACCCAGAGCAATCAGCCCCAGCATTTT.

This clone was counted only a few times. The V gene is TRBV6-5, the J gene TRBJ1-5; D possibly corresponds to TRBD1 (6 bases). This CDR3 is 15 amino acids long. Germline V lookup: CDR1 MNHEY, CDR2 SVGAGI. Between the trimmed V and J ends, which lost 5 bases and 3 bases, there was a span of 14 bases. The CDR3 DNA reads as TGTGCCAGCAGTCCGAGGGGGGGGATCAATCAGCCCCAGCATTTT. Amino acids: CASSPRGGINQPQHF.

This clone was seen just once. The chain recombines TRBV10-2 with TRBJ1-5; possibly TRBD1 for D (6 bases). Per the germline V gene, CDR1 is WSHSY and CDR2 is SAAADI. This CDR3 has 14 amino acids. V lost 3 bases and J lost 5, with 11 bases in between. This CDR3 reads CASSEQGGDQPQHF. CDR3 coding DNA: TGCGCCAGCAGTGAACAGGGCGGCGATCAGCCCCAGCATTTT.

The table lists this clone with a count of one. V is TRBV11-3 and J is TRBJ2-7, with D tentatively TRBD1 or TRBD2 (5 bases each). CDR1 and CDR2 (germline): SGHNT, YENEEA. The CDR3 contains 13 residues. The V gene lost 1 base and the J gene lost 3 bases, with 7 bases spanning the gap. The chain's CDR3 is CASSLGGNYEQYF. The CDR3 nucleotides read TGTGCCAGCAGCTTAGGGGGGAACTACGAGCAGTACTTC.

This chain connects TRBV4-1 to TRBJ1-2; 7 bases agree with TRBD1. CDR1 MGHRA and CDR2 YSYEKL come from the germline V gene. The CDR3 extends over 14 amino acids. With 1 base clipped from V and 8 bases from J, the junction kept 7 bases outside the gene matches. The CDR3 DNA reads TGCGCCAGCAGCCAAGGGGAGGGGGCAGGCGGCTACACCTTC. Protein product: CASSQGEGAGGYTF.

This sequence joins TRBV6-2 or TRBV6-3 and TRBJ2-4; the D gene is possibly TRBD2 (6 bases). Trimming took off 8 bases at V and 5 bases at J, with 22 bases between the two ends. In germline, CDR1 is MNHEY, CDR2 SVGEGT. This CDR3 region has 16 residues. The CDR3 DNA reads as TGTGCCAGCGGTTGGGCTAGCGCCAGGAGGGAAAACATTCAGTACTTC. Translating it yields CASGWASARRENIQYF.

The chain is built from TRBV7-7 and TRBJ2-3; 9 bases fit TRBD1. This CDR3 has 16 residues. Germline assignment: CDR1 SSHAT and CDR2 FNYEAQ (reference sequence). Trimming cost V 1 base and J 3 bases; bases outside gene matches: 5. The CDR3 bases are TGTGCCAGCAGCTTAGTCTGGGACAGGGAAACAGATACGCAGTATTTT. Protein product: CASSLVWDRETDTQYF. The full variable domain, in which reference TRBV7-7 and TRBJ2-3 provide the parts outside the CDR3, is GAGVSQSPRYKVTKRGQDVTLRCDPISSHATLYWYQQALGQGPEFLTYFNYEAQPDKSGLPSDRFSAERPEGSISTLTIQRTEQRDSAMYRCASSLVWDRETDTQYFGPGTRLTVL.

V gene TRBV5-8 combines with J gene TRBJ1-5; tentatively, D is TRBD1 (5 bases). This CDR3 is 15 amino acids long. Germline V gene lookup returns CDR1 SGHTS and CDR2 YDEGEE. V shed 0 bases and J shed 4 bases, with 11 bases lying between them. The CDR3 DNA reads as TGTGCCAGCAGCTTGGACAGGCTACCTAATCAGCCCCAGCATTTT. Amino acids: CASSLDRLPNQPQHF. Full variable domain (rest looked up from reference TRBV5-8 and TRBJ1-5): EAGVTQSPTHLIKTRGQQATLRCSPISGHTSVYWYQQALGLGLQFLLWYDEGEERNRGNFPPRFSGRQFPNYSSELNVNALELEDSALYLCASSLDRLPNQPQHFGDGTRLSIL.

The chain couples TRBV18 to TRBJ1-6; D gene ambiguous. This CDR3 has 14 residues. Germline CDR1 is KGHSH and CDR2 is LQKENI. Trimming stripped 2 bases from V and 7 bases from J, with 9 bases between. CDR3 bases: TGTGCCAGCTCACCAGGTCGGGGAAATTCACCCCTCCACTTT. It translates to CASSPGRGNSPLHF. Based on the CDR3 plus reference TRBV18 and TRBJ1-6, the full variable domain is NAGVMQNPRHLVRRRGQEARLRCSPMKGHSHVYWYRQLPEEGLKFMVYLQKENIIDESGMPKERFSAEFPKEGPSILRIQQVVRGDSAAYFCASSPGRGNSPLHFGNGTRLTVT.

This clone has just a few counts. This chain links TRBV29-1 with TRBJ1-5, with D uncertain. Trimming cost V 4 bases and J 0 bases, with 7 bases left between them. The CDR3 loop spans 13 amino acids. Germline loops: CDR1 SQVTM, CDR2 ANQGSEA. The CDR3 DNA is TGCAGCGTTGGGCAGGATAGCAATCAGCCCCAGCATTTT. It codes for CSVGQDSNQPQHF.

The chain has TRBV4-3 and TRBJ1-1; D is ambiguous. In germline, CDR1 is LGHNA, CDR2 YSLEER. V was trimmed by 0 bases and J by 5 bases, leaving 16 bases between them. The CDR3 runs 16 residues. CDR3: CASSQDMASPLTEAFF. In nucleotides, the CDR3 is TGCGCCAGCAGCCAAGATATGGCCAGCCCTTTAACTGAAGCTTTCTTT.

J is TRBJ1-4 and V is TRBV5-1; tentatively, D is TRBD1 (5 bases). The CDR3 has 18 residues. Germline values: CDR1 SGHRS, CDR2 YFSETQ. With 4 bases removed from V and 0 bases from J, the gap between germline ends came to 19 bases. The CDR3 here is CASSGTMGRRTTNEKLFF. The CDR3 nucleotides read TGCGCCAGCAGCGGTACAATGGGGCGCAGAACAACTAATGAAAAACTGTTTTTT.

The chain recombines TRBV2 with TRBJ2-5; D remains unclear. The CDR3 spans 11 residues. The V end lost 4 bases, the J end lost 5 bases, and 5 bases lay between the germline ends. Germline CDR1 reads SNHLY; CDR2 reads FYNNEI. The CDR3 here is CASSVVETQYF. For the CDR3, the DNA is TGTGCCAGCAGTGTGGTGGAGACCCAGTACTTC.